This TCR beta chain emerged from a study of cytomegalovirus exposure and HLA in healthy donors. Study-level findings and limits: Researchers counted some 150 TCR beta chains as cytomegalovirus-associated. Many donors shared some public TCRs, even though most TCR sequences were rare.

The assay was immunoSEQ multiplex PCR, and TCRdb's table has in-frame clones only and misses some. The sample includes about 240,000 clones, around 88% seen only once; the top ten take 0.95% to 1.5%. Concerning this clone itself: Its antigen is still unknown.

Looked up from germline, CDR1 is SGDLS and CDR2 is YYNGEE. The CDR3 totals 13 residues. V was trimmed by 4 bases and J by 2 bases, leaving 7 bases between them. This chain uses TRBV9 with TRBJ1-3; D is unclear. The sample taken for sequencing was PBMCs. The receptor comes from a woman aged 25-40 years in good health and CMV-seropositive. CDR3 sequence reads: CASSSSPGNTIYF. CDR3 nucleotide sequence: TGTGCCAGCAGCTCCTCTCCTGGAAACACCATATATTTT. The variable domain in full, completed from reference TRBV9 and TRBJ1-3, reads DSGVTQTPKHLITATGQRVTLRCSPRSGDLSVYWYQQSLDQGLQFLIQYYNGEERAKGNILERFSAQQFPDLHSELNLSSLELGDSALYFCASSSSPGNTIYFGEGSWLTVV.